These 18 T cell receptor beta chains came from one sample sequenced in a study of blood T cell repertoires in COVID-19. Clones were sequenced by immunoSEQ multiplex PCR, and TCRdb holds only the in-frame ones, with some missing. This sample yields around 420,000 clones, of which around 90% are seen a single time; 2% to 2.5% belongs to the top ten. Sequences were obtained from PBMCs or T cells enriched from blood (not recorded which). These receptors were obtained from a woman aged 40 to 50 with acute COVID-19.

The table lists this clone with many counts. This rearrangement joins TRBV6-2 or TRBV6-3 to TRBJ1-2, with TRBD1 matching over 7 bases. The CDR3 has 14 residues. Germline assignment: CDR1 MNHEY and CDR2 SVGEGT. J gave up 3 bases and V 2 bases, and 3 bases lay outside the gene matches. CDR3 coding DNA: TGTGCCAGCAGTTACCAGACAGGGTACTATGGCTACACCTTC. This codes for CASSYQTGYYGYTF.

The chain joins TRBV7-2 to TRBJ2-7; weak D call: TRBD2 (7 bases). Trimming pared 0 bases from V and 7 bases from J, leaving 13 bases between. CDR3 length equals 14 residues. The germline CDR1 and CDR2 sequences are SGHTA and FQGNSA. The CDR3 reads CASSLAGGASEQYF. The CDR3 DNA reads TGTGCCAGCAGCTTAGCGGGGGGGGCCTCTGAGCAGTACTTC.

The J gene is TRBJ2-3, the V gene TRBV3-1 (or the pseudogene TRBV3-2), with TRBD2 identical over 8 bases. The V gene's germline CDR1 is LGHDT and CDR2 YNNKEL (reference sequence). The CDR3 length is 15 residues. The V segment lost 4 bases and the J segment 5 bases; nucleotides outside the gene matches: 8. In DNA form, the CDR3 reads TGTGCCAGCAGCCGTCGGGGGGGCTCGGGAGATACGCAGTATTTT. Its protein product is CASSRRGGSGDTQYF.

The gene calls are TRBV3-1 (or the pseudogene TRBV3-2) and TRBJ1-5; D gene uncertain. The CDR3 contains 14 residues. Trimming cost V 5 bases and J 4 bases, with 12 bases left between them. Germline assignment: CDR1 LGHDT and CDR2 YNNKEL (reference sequence). CDR3 in amino acids: CASSKRRENQPQHF. CDR3 bases: TGTGCCAGCAGCAAAAGGCGGGAAAATCAGCCCCAGCATTTT.

The chain is built from TRBV27 and TRBJ1-1, with a weak D call TRBD1 (5 bases). The CDR3 consists of 15 residues. Germline V lookup: CDR1 MNHEY, CDR2 SMNVEV (reference sequence). With 4 bases removed from V and 0 bases from J, the gap between germline ends came to 12 bases. CDR3 DNA: TGTGCCAGCAGTTGGGGCGTTGGCATGAACACTGAAGCTTTCTTT. It codes for CASSWGVGMNTEAFF.

This sequence joins TRBV11-2 and TRBJ2-5; 8 bases match TRBD2. Trimming at V came to 4 bases and at J to 2 bases, leaving 6 bases not matched to a gene. Germline V CDR1 and CDR2: SGHAT, FQNNGV. The CDR3 contains 15 residues. CDR3 residues: CASSYSGIPQETQYF. As DNA, the CDR3 is TGTGCCAGCAGCTATAGCGGGATCCCACAAGAGACCCAGTACTTC.

The chain uses TRBV6-6 and TRBJ2-7; 9 nucleotides match TRBD1. The CDR3 extends over 14 amino acids. The germline V gene encodes CDR1 MNHNY and CDR2 SVGAGI (reference sequence). V dropped 2 bases and J dropped 5; count of bases not matched to a gene: 4. The CDR3 bases are TGTGCCAGCAGTTACAGGGACAGGGTGAACGAGCAGTACTTC. As protein: CASSYRDRVNEQYF.

Note on this clone: The DNA is omitted, as the CDR3 cannot be located on it reliably, and the CDR3 follows TCRdb's listing. The V call is TRBV29-1, the J call TRBJ1-2; the table's D call, TRBD1, has no DNA check behind it. The CDR3 comprises 19 residues, both ends counted. In germline, CDR1 is SQVTM, CDR2 ANQGSEA. CDR3 protein: CSVGGTDLTMATPSGGYTF.

This CDR3 reads CASSRTGYSGYTF. The CDR3 DNA follows: TGTGCCAGCAGTCGGACAGGTTACTCTGGCTACACCTTC. The J gene is TRBJ1-2, the V gene TRBV6-5; 7 nucleotides align to TRBD1. This CDR3 is built from 13 residues. V lost 5 bases and J lost 7; bases outside the gene matches: 7. Germline V lookup: CDR1 MNHEY, CDR2 SVGAGI.

This chain uses TRBV7-9 with TRBJ2-7; maybe TRBD2 (5 bases). V was pared by 3 bases and J by 1 base, with 7 bases between. The CDR3 totals 13 residues. Germline V CDR1 and CDR2: SEHNR, FQNEAQ (reference sequence). Here the CDR3 reads CASSFGDSYEQYF. The CDR3 bases are TGTGCCAGCAGCTTCGGGGATTCCTACGAGCAGTACTTC. Based on the CDR3 plus reference TRBV7-9 and TRBJ2-7, the full variable domain is DTGVSQNPRHKITKRGQNVTFRCDPISEHNRLYWYRQTLGQGPEFLTYFQNEAQLEKSRLLSDRFSAERPKGSFSTLEIQRTEQGDSAMYLCASSFGDSYEQYFGPGTRLTVT.

The chain carries TRBV5-6 and TRBJ2-5, with a possible D match to TRBD1 (6 bases). Deletions cut 1 base from V and 5 bases from J, with 12 bases between. This CDR3 spans 14 amino acids. Germline loops: CDR1 SGHDT, CDR2 YYEEEE. CDR3 DNA sequence: TGTGCCAGCAGCTTGTGGGCAGGGGTGGAGACCCAGTACTTC. Its protein product is CASSLWAGVETQYF.

The chain carries TRBV5-1 and TRBJ1-5; 9 bases are shared with TRBD1. V shed 4 bases and J 0 bases; nucleotides not matched to a gene: 5. In germline, CDR1 is SGHRS, CDR2 YFSETQ. The CDR3 totals 16 residues. The CDR3, as DNA: TGCGCCAGCAGCCCCGGGACAGGGTATAGCAATCAGCCCCAGCATTTT. Translation gives CASSPGTGYSNQPQHF.

This chain uses TRBV7-9 with TRBJ1-1; a weak D match, TRBD1 (5 bases). CDR1 is SEHNR, CDR2 FQNEAQ, per germline (reference sequence). The V end was cut by 2 bases, the J end by 5 bases, with 9 bases between. The CDR3 contains 13 residues. In DNA form, the CDR3 reads TGTGCCAGCAGCTTACTCCGGGGGACTGAAGCTTTCTTT. Amino acids: CASSLLRGTEAFF.

The chain employs TRBV6-5 and TRBJ1-1, with unresolved D. From germline, CDR1 is MNHEY and CDR2 SVGAGI. The CDR3 runs to 13 residues. Trimming stripped 8 bases from V and 6 bases from J, with 16 bases between. CDR3 region: CASSPAGYAEAFF. The CDR3 DNA reads TGTGCCAGCTCCCCAGCGGGGTACGCTGAAGCTTTCTTT.

The chain combines TRBV15 with TRBJ1-6; the D gene is possibly TRBD1 (5 bases). The CDR3 consists of 15 residues. Trimming removed 0 bases from V and 10 bases from J, with 13 bases in between. Germline loops: CDR1 LNHNV, CDR2 YYDKDF (reference sequence). As DNA, the CDR3 is TGTGCCACCAGCAGAGATACGGGGGATGAATCACCCCTCCACTTT. Amino acid sequence: CATSRDTGDESPLHF.

The CDR3 loop reads CASSEGSSNQPQHF. CDR3 DNA sequence: TGTGCCAGCAGTGAAGGTAGTAGCAATCAGCCCCAGCATTTT. The chain has TRBV6-1 and TRBJ1-5; D remains ambiguous. Germline CDR1 is MNHNS and CDR2 is SASEGT. Between the trimmed V and J ends, which lost 1 base and 0 bases, there was a span of 4 bases. The CDR3 extends over 14 amino acids.

In its sample, this clone was seen once. The V gene is TRBV5-1, the J gene TRBJ2-1; 9 nucleotides match TRBD2. CDR3 length: 15 residues. The germline V gene has CDR1 SGHRS and CDR2 YFSETQ. Trimming at V came to 0 bases and at J to 9 bases, leaving 7 bases not matched to a gene. CDR3 amino acids: CASSLGGGGAFEQFF. CDR3 nucleotide sequence: TGCGCCAGCAGCTTGGGTGGCGGGGGGGCCTTTGAGCAGTTCTTC.

This sequence joins TRBV3-1 (or the pseudogene TRBV3-2) and TRBJ1-1; possibly TRBD1 for D (5 bases). CDR3 size: 14 residues. Germline-derived CDR1 and CDR2 are LGHDT and YNNKEL (reference sequence). Trimming removed 3 bases at V and 7 bases at J, with 15 bases between. This CDR3 is CASSQASGGGEAFF. The CDR3 nucleotides read TGTGCCAGCAGCCAGGCTTCCGGGGGAGGTGAAGCTTTCTTT.